This is a list of T cell receptor beta chains from one sample in a study of CD8+ T cells in alopecia areata. The repertoire was sequenced with immunoSEQ multiplex PCR; TCRdb's copy has only in-frame clones and lacks some. The repertoire holds over 150,000 clones, with around three fifths as singletons. The sample in question was CD4+ T cells sorted from blood, obtained at week 24, from a patient treated with tofacitinib. These receptors originate from a human donor with alopecia areata. The CDR3 runs from the conserved cysteine through the conserved F or W. Fields, in order: V gene, J gene, CDR3 protein.

V gene: TRBV29-1; J gene: TRBJ2-3; CDR3 protein: CSALLRGARTDTQYF
V gene: TRBV29-1; J gene: TRBJ2-1; CDR3 protein: CSVSWGNEQFF
V gene: TRBV7-9; J gene: TRBJ1-6; CDR3 protein: CASSLAESRGANSPLHF
V gene: TRBV9; J gene: TRBJ2-3; CDR3 protein: CASSVQAGTDTQYF
V gene: TRBV11-2; J gene: TRBJ1-2; CDR3 protein: CASSRGGPGYTF
V gene: TRBV7-9; J gene: TRBJ2-5; CDR3 protein: CASSSGTQETQYF
V gene: TRBV5-6; J gene: TRBJ2-7; CDR3 protein: CASSFYRYEQYF
V gene: TRBV25-1; J gene: TRBJ2-5; CDR3 protein: CASSGGVQETQYF
V gene: TRBV29-1; J gene: TRBJ2-2; CDR3 protein: CSGRDRDAGELFF
V gene: TRBV6-5; J gene: TRBJ2-7; CDR3 protein: CASTKQGSGSYEQYF
V gene: TRBV30; J gene: TRBJ2-7; CDR3 protein: CAWSQGTGVIYEQYF
V gene: TRBV29-1; J gene: TRBJ2-5; CDR3 protein: CSGGGVGETQYF
V gene: TRBV7-9; J gene: TRBJ1-1; CDR3 protein: CASSLVWGDTEAFF
V gene: TRBV30; J gene: TRBJ1-2; CDR3 protein: CAWSVTKRAGGYTF
V gene: TRBV5-1; J gene: TRBJ1-2; CDR3 protein: CASSPMGEFGYTF
V gene: TRBV5-1; J gene: TRBJ2-6; CDR3 protein: CASGDGGAPGANVLTF